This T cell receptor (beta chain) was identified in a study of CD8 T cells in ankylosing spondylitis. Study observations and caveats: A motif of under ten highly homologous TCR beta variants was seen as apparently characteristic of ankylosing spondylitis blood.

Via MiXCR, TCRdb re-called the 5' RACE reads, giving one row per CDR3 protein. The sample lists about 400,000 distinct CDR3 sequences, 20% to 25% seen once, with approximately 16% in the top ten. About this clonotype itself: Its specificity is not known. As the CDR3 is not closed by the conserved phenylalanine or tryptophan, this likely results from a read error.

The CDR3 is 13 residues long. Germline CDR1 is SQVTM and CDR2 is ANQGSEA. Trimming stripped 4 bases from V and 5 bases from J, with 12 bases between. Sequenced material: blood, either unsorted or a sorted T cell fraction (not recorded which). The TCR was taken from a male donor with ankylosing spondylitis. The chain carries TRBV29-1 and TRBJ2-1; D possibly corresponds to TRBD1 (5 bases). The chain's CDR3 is CSVGQRRNNEQFL. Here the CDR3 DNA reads TGCAGCGTTGGACAGAGAAGAAACAATGAGCAGTTCCTC.